The 32 T cell receptor beta chains listed next were all sequenced from one sample in a study of blood T cell repertoires in COVID-19. Libraries were prepared by immunoSEQ multiplex PCR; TCRdb keeps only in-frame clonotypes and omits some of them. The sample carries about 310,000 clones, 70% to 90% recorded once. Sample: PBMCs or T cells enriched from blood (not recorded which). The receptors shown here come from a woman aged 40 to 55 who had recovered from COVID-19.

The chain recombines TRBV30 with TRBJ2-7; D gene unclear. V was clipped by 2 bases and J by 0 bases, with 8 bases between them. The CDR3 extends over 13 amino acids. Germline V gives CDR1 GTSNPN, CDR2 SVGIG (reference sequence). The CDR3 DNA reads TGTGCCTGGAGTCAAGACAACTCCTACGAGCAGTACTTC. This sequence encodes CAWSQDNSYEQYF.

V usage is TRBV7-9 and J usage is TRBJ1-5; D might be TRBD1 (6 bases). V lost 5 bases to trimming and J lost 3 bases, with 17 bases between them. The V gene's germline CDR1 is SEHNR and CDR2 FQNEAQ (reference sequence). The length of the CDR3 is 16 residues. CDR3 DNA sequence: TGTGCCAGCAGCCCTCTTTTCGGACAGCCCAATCAGCCCCAGCATTTT. Translated: CASSPLFGQPNQPQHF.

A few counts support this clone. J is TRBJ1-5 and V is TRBV7-3; no definite D call. Germline V CDR1 and CDR2: SGHTA, FQGTGA. The ends were cut back, 1 base at V and 6 bases at J, with 22 bases in the middle. This CDR3 has 18 residues. As DNA, the CDR3 is TGTGCCAGCAGCTTAAGCGGCGTGGAAGTTTCTTACGGTCAGCCCCAGCATTTT. This gives the protein CASSLSGVEVSYGQPQHF.

The V gene is TRBV27, the J gene TRBJ1-5, with TRBD1 matching 8 bases. The V gene end was trimmed by 5 bases and the J gene end by 0 bases; junction bases not matched to a gene: 3. The V gene's germline CDR1 is MNHEY and CDR2 SMNVEV (reference sequence). CDR3 length equals 15 residues. CDR3: CASSRTGFSNQPQHF. CDR3 bases: TGTGCCAGCAGTCGGACAGGGTTTAGCAATCAGCCCCAGCATTTT.

This clone was seen ten or more times. Other DNA sequences from this sample encode an identical CDR3 as well. The chain is built from TRBV19 and TRBJ1-2; TRBD1 matches at 11 bases. The CDR3 covers 13 residues. Germline V gene data show CDR1 as LNHDA and CDR2 as SQIVND (reference sequence). V lost 5 bases to trimming and J lost 8 bases; unmatched junction nucleotides: 4. The CDR3 spells CASSGTGGYGYTF. The CDR3 DNA is TGTGCCAGTAGTGGGACAGGGGGTTACGGCTACACCTTC.

This clone was detected a few times. This chain uses TRBV19 with TRBJ2-7, with D tentatively TRBD2 (5 bases). Trimming cost V 10 bases and J 5 bases, with 18 bases left between them. CDR1 and CDR2 (germline): LNHDA, SQIVND (reference sequence). The CDR3 is 13 amino acids. The CDR3 loop is CANPVQGGHEQYF. CDR3 nucleotide sequence: TGTGCCAACCCCGTCCAAGGAGGACACGAGCAGTACTTC.

V and J are TRBV3-1 (or the pseudogene TRBV3-2) and TRBJ1-5; D is perhaps TRBD1 (5 bases). V lost 0 bases and J lost 9, with 24 bases in between. The germline V gene encodes CDR1 LGHDT and CDR2 YNNKEL (reference sequence). The CDR3 is made up of 18 amino acids. CDR3 region: CASSQERGIGRGITPQHF. In DNA form, the CDR3 reads TGTGCCAGCAGCCAAGAAAGGGGTATAGGGAGGGGAATTACGCCCCAGCATTTT.

The J gene is TRBJ1-5, the V gene TRBV4-3; D gene uncertain. The CDR3 extends over 15 amino acids. V lost 3 bases and J 0 bases, leaving 9 bases between the germline ends. The V gene's germline CDR1 is LGHNA and CDR2 YSLEER. CDR3 region: CASSQADNSNQPQHF. As DNA, the CDR3 is TGCGCCAGCAGCCAGGCCGACAATAGCAATCAGCCCCAGCATTTT.

This sequence joins TRBV6-6 and TRBJ2-3; TRBD2 might be the D (7 bases). Trimming took 5 bases from V and 7 from J, leaving 19 bases between them. CDR1 MNHNY and CDR2 SVGAGI come from the germline V gene (reference sequence). CDR3 length equals 15 residues. Here the CDR3 reads CASSEGGGSSNTQYF. The CDR3 bases are TGTGCCAGCAGTGAGGGGGGCGGGAGCAGTAATACGCAGTATTTT.

The chain has TRBV18 and TRBJ2-7; 7 nucleotides match TRBD1. Germline CDR1 is KGHSH and CDR2 is LQKENI. The V gene end was trimmed by 3 bases and the J gene end by 1 base; junction bases not matched to a gene: 9. CDR3 length: 16 residues. The CDR3 region has the DNA TGTGCCAGCTCACCTGAATTAAGACAGGGATCCTACGAGCAGTACTTC. Its translation: CASSPELRQGSYEQYF.

The chain has TRBV28 and TRBJ1-2, with 10 bases that match TRBD1. The CDR3 consists of 17 residues. Looked up from germline, CDR1 is MDHEN and CDR2 is SYDVKM. J was trimmed by 5 bases and V by 8 bases; bases with no gene match: 17. CDR3 sequence: CASAHYTWTGGDYGYTF. In nucleotides, the CDR3 is TGTGCCAGCGCCCACTATACCTGGACAGGGGGAGATTATGGCTACACCTTC.

The chain employs TRBV5-8 and TRBJ1-2; D gene unclear. V gave up 5 bases and J gave up 4 bases, with 6 bases separating them. The CDR3 extends over 11 amino acids. CDR1 and CDR2 (germline): SGHTS, YDEGEE. The CDR3 DNA sequence: TGTGCCAGCAGACTGCTCTATGGCTACACCTTC. Its translation: CASRLLYGYTF.

The chain has TRBV5-3 and TRBJ2-2; TRBD2 matches at 13 bases. TRBV5-3 is classed as an ORF, of uncertain function. Germline trimming cut 6 bases from V and 4 bases from J; bases unmatched to any gene: 12. CDR3 length equals 18 residues. The CDR3 DNA reads as TGTGCCAGAAACCAGGACAGGACTAGCGGGAGAGGCACCGGGGAGCTGTTTTTT. Protein product: CARNQDRTSGRGTGELFF.

The chain is built from TRBV7-2 and TRBJ2-7; 9 bases map to TRBD2. The CDR3 loop spans 16 amino acids. Germline trimming cut 5 bases from V and 4 bases from J; bases unmatched to any gene: 12. Germline V lookup: CDR1 SGHTA, CDR2 FQGNSA. The CDR3 is CASSTTGGRARYEQYF. In nucleotides, the CDR3 is TGTGCCAGCAGCACGACCGGCGGGAGGGCCAGGTACGAGCAGTACTTC.

J is TRBJ2-5 and V is TRBV5-4, with 7 positions matching TRBD1. Germline V gene sequence: CDR1 SGHNT, CDR2 YYREEE (reference sequence). V lost 4 bases, J lost 7 bases, and 4 bases stayed unmatched. The CDR3 sequence is 12 residues long. Here the CDR3 reads CASSRDSATQYF. The CDR3 DNA follows: TGTGCCAGCAGCAGGGACAGCGCGACCCAGTACTTC.

V gene TRBV7-3 combines with J gene TRBJ1-1; D is unclear. Germline CDR1 and CDR2: SGHTA and FQGTGA. The CDR3 consists of 12 residues. Trimming took 6 bases from V and 4 from J, leaving 9 bases between them. CDR3 region: CASSMAGTEAFF. CDR3 coding DNA: TGTGCCAGCAGTATGGCGGGCACTGAAGCTTTCTTT.

V gene TRBV5-1 combines with J gene TRBJ1-1; D is unresolved. Trimming stripped 4 bases from V and 7 bases from J, with 14 bases between. CDR3 length equals 13 residues. From germline, CDR1 is SGHRS and CDR2 YFSETQ. CDR3 sequence (DNA): TGCGCCAGCAGCCTAGGCCGGTCCGGTGAAGCTTTCTTT. Encoded protein: CASSLGRSGEAFF.

The sample holds one count of this clone. This chain joins TRBV7-2 and TRBJ2-5, with a weak D call TRBD2 (6 bases). Trimming shortened V by 9 bases and J by 5 bases, and 19 bases separated the two germline ends. This CDR3 is 14 amino acids long. Germline V gene lookup returns CDR1 SGHTA and CDR2 FQGNSA. The CDR3 is CASTSVAGRETQYF. For the CDR3, the DNA is TGTGCCAGTACAAGCGTGGCGGGGCGGGAGACCCAGTACTTC.

The table lists this clone with a count of one. This chain links TRBV29-1 with TRBJ2-2; a weak D match, TRBD2 (5 bases). Germline V gives CDR1 SQVTM, CDR2 ANQGSEA. With 5 bases removed from V and 7 bases from J, the gap between germline ends came to 14 bases. The CDR3 sequence is 13 residues long. CDR3 nucleotides: TGCAGCGTTCACCGGGGTGGTAACGGGGAGCTGTTTTTT. Residues: CSVHRGGNGELFF.

J is TRBJ2-3 and V is TRBV28; TRBD1 agrees at 8 bases. J was trimmed by 2 bases and V by 2 bases; bases with no gene match: 3. Germline V gene sequence: CDR1 MDHEN, CDR2 SYDVKM. CDR3 length: 15 residues. DNA of the CDR3: TGTGCCAGCAGTTTAGGGACAGGCCTCACAGATACGCAGTATTTT. Protein product: CASSLGTGLTDTQYF.

V is TRBV11-2 and J is TRBJ2-2; a weak D match, TRBD1 (6 bases). The CDR3 sequence is 17 residues long. Per germline, CDR1 SGHAT and CDR2 FQNNGV. The V and J ends lost 5 bases and 7 bases respectively, with 23 bases between them. This CDR3 reads CASSLALVGTSNGELFF. The CDR3 coding sequence is TGTGCCAGCAGCCTAGCCCTGGTCGGGACATCGAACGGGGAGCTGTTTTTT.

The chain carries TRBV4-1 and TRBJ2-5, with D perhaps TRBD2 (6 bases). In germline, CDR1 is MGHRA, CDR2 YSYEKL. V was pared by 2 bases and J by 5 bases, with 18 bases between. This CDR3 region has 16 residues. The CDR3 reads CASSQLRGGVAETQYF. DNA for the CDR3: TGCGCCAGCAGCCAACTCCGGGGCGGGGTCGCGGAGACCCAGTACTTC.

The chain employs TRBV5-1 and TRBJ2-7; tentatively, D is TRBD2 (7 bases). Germline CDR1 is SGHRS and CDR2 is YFSETQ. V was trimmed by 4 bases and J by 3 bases, leaving 17 bases between them. This CDR3 has 15 residues. Written as DNA, the CDR3 is TGCGCCAGCAGCCCGGGGGGCACGTCAGACTACGAGCAGTACTTC. Its translation is CASSPGGTSDYEQYF.

This clone was observed a single time. This rearrangement joins TRBV7-3 to TRBJ2-3; TRBD2 aligns across 7 bases. J gave up 3 bases and V 1 base, and 16 bases lay outside the gene matches. CDR3 length equals 19 residues. Germline CDR1 SGHTA, CDR2 FQGTGA. The CDR3 region has the DNA TGTGCCAGCAGCTTAAATGGTGCACTAGCGCAAGCACTAACAGATACGCAGTATTTT. It translates to CASSLNGALAQALTDTQYF. Using reference TRBV7-3 and TRBJ2-3 for the parts outside the CDR3, the full variable domain is GAGVSQTPSNKVTEKGKYVELRCDPISGHTALYWYRQSLGQGPEFLIYFQGTGAADDSGLPNDRFFAVRPEGSVSTLKIQRTERGDSAVYLCASSLNGALAQALTDTQYFGPGTRLTVL.

The chain joins TRBV7-2 to TRBJ2-5; D not certain. V shed 5 bases and J shed 4 bases, with 14 bases lying between them. This CDR3 region has 14 residues. In germline, CDR1 is SGHTA, CDR2 FQGNSA. The CDR3 reads CASSAQVPRETQYF. CDR3 bases: TGTGCCAGCAGCGCCCAGGTCCCTCGAGAGACCCAGTACTTC.

CDR3 DNA: TGCAGCGCCCTGACAGGTTCCTCGGGCCCCCAGCATTTT. Its translation: CSALTGSSGPQHF. The genes are TRBV29-1 and TRBJ1-5, with D possibly matching TRBD1 (6 bases). CDR1 is SQVTM, CDR2 ANQGSEA, per germline. CDR3 length equals 13 residues. The V and J ends lost 7 bases and 10 bases respectively, with 20 bases between them.

The chain recombines TRBV5-6 with TRBJ2-1; 15 positions match TRBD2. The junction had 5 bases not matched to a gene; V was cut back by 4 bases and J by 0 bases. Germline V CDR1 and CDR2: SGHDT, YYEEEE. The CDR3 has 18 residues. The CDR3 bases are TGTGCCAGCAGCGCCGGGACTAGCGGGGGGTTCTCCTACAATGAGCAGTTCTTC. This gives the protein CASSAGTSGGFSYNEQFF.

The chain combines TRBV19 with TRBJ2-5; D might be TRBD2 (7 bases). Germline CDR1 is LNHDA and CDR2 is SQIVND (reference sequence). Trimming shortened V by 2 bases and J by 5 bases, and 15 bases separated the two germline ends. This CDR3 has 15 amino acids. The CDR3 coding sequence is TGTGCCAGTAGTATAAGAGGCGGGGGCCGGGAGACCCAGTACTTC. It is translated as CASSIRGGGRETQYF.

The rearrangement links TRBV21-1 to TRBJ2-7; the D call of TRBD2 is as the table states it, not checked on the DNA. TRBV21-1 corresponds to a pseudogene. The CDR3 runs 15 residues. In nucleotides, the CDR3 is TGTGCCAGCACCCCAAGGACTGATTCAGCCTACGAGCAGTACTTC. Protein: CASTPRTDSAYEQYF.

This chain's CDR3 is CASSDWSTNSPLHF. Here the CDR3 DNA reads TGCGCCAGCAGTGATTGGAGCACTAATTCACCCCTCCACTTT. The chain couples TRBV10-1 to TRBJ1-6; no reliable D call. The length of the CDR3 is 14 residues. V was clipped by 3 bases and J by 6 bases, with 9 bases between them. Per germline, CDR1 WNHNN and CDR2 SYGVQD (reference sequence).

V usage is TRBV25-1 and J usage is TRBJ2-3; D unresolved. Looked up from germline, CDR1 is MGHDK and CDR2 is SYGVNS. The CDR3 extends over 16 amino acids. V lost 3 bases and J 3 bases, leaving 16 bases between the germline ends. The CDR3 here is CASSEPLVSTTDTQYF. In nucleotides, the CDR3 is TGTGCCAGCAGTGAGCCCCTGGTCAGTACGACAGATACGCAGTATTTT.

The chain's CDR3 is CASTPGTGYTGELFF. The DNA of the CDR3 is TGTGCCAGCACCCCCGGGACAGGATACACCGGGGAGCTGTTTTTT. The chain couples TRBV28 to TRBJ2-2, with 8 bases identical to TRBD1. From germline, CDR1 is MDHEN and CDR2 SYDVKM. The CDR3 runs 15 residues. With 7 bases clipped from V and 3 bases from J, the junction kept 7 bases outside the gene matches.